The 7 T cell receptor beta chains reported below all come from one sample, sequenced in a study of blood T cell repertoires in COVID-19. The repertoire was sequenced with immunoSEQ multiplex PCR; TCRdb's copy has only in-frame clones and lacks some. The table lists around 300,000 clones, 88% of them singletons. Input material: PBMCs or T cells enriched from blood (not recorded which). Receptors originate from a man aged 25-40 years who had recovered from COVID-19.

The chain joins TRBV5-1 to TRBJ1-2; TRBD1 aligns across 7 bases. The CDR3 totals 14 residues. The V segment lost 0 bases and the J segment 4 bases; nucleotides outside the gene matches: 3. The germline V gene has CDR1 SGHRS and CDR2 YFSETQ. The CDR3 sequence is CASSLEGQIYGYTF. CDR3 nucleotide sequence: TGCGCCAGCAGCTTGGAGGGACAGATCTATGGCTACACCTTC.

The chain combines TRBV30 with TRBJ2-2; 13 bases align to TRBD2. CDR1 and CDR2 from the germline V gene are GTSNPN and SVGIG (reference sequence). The CDR3 runs to 15 residues. The trim removed 0 bases at V and 6 bases at J, leaving 1 base unmatched. The CDR3 nucleotides read TGTGCCTGGAGTGTACTAGCGGGGGGGCCCGGGGAGCTGTTTTTT. Translating it yields CAWSVLAGGPGELFF.

This clone was recorded a few times. The chain links TRBV3-1 (or the pseudogene TRBV3-2) to TRBJ1-2, with a possible D match to TRBD1 (5 bases). Trimming took off 1 base at V and 8 bases at J, with 11 bases between the two ends. The CDR3 spans 13 residues. Per the germline V gene, CDR1 is LGHDT and CDR2 is YNNKEL (reference sequence). The CDR3 nucleotides are TGTGCCAGCAGCCAAGCTGTCAGGGCCGGCTACACCTTC. It codes for CASSQAVRAGYTF.

The chain is built from TRBV7-7 and TRBJ1-6; TRBD1 aligns across 10 bases. The germline V gene has CDR1 SSHAT and CDR2 FNYEAQ (reference sequence). The CDR3 runs 15 residues. Trimming cost V 5 bases and J 10 bases; bases outside gene matches: 8. CDR3 residues: CASSLRTGGRSPLHF. Here the CDR3 DNA reads TGTGCCAGCAGCCTGCGGACAGGGGGACGGTCACCCCTCCACTTT.

DNA for the CDR3: TGTGCCAGCAGCCGTTCGCCGGGACTAGCGGGGGGAAGCTCCTACAATGAGCAGTTCTTC. Protein product: CASSRSPGLAGGSSYNEQFF. The V and J genes are TRBV14 and TRBJ2-1; 15 positions match TRBD2. CDR1 and CDR2 (germline): SGHDN, FVKESK. Unmatched junction bases numbered 10, after V lost 4 bases and J lost 0 bases. The CDR3 extends over 20 amino acids.

This clone was seen a single time. This rearrangement joins TRBV4-1 to TRBJ2-7, with 8 bases aligning to TRBD1. This CDR3 is built from 17 residues. With 1 base clipped from V and 2 bases from J, the junction kept 10 bases outside the gene matches. Germline CDR1 is MGHRA and CDR2 is YSYEKL. CDR3: CASSQALAGQGAYEQYF. CDR3 coding DNA: TGCGCCAGCAGCCAAGCGCTCGCCGGACAGGGAGCCTACGAGCAGTACTTC.

This clone appeared a few times. This chain uses TRBV29-1 with TRBJ2-7; 7 bases agree with TRBD1. J gave up 6 bases and V 3 bases, and 5 bases lay outside the gene matches. The length of the CDR3 is 12 residues. CDR1 and CDR2 from the germline V gene are SQVTM and ANQGSEA. CDR3 sequence: CSVDEGGAEQYF. The CDR3 DNA sequence: TGCAGCGTTGACGAAGGGGGCGCCGAGCAGTACTTC.